Below are 28 T cell receptor beta chains sequenced from a single sample in a study of CD8+ T cells in alopecia areata. The authors extracted RNA and reverse transcribed it into cDNA as the sequencing template. Only in-frame clones appear in the TCRdb table, and some are missing; sequencing was by immunoSEQ multiplex PCR. The sample includes some 240,000 clones, around 57% seen only once; the top ten take 1.5% to 2%. Treatment given: oral pan-JAK inhibitor, 5-10 mg twice daily. The source was CD4+ T cells sorted from blood, collected at week 4, from a patient treated with tofacitinib. These receptors came from a human donor with alopecia areata.

V gene TRBV29-1 combines with J gene TRBJ2-3; 8 bases align to TRBD2. Germline CDR1 and CDR2: SQVTM and ANQGSEA. V lost 1 base and J lost 2; bases outside the gene matches: 11. The CDR3 covers 17 residues. The CDR3 loop reads CSVEGIRGRQPTDTQYF. The CDR3 coding sequence is TGCAGCGTTGAAGGGATCCGCGGGAGGCAACCCACAGATACGCAGTATTTT.

The chain recombines TRBV27 with TRBJ2-1; unclear D gene. The CDR3 has 16 residues. CDR1 is MNHEY, CDR2 SMNVEV, per germline (reference sequence). V lost 1 base, J lost 0 bases, and 10 bases lay in between. The CDR3 is CASSLFGRPSYNEQFF. In DNA, the CDR3 is TGTGCCAGCAGTTTATTCGGGCGGCCCTCCTACAATGAGCAGTTCTTC.

This clone occurred a few times. The chain carries TRBV30 and TRBJ2-2; 8 nucleotides line up with TRBD1. V shed 2 bases and J 6 bases; nucleotides not matched to a gene: 8. This CDR3 is built from 15 residues. Germline V CDR1 and CDR2: GTSNPN, SVGIG (reference sequence). CDR3 sequence: CAWSPGTGYAGELFF. In DNA form, the CDR3 reads TGTGCCTGGAGTCCCGGGACAGGCTACGCCGGGGAGCTGTTTTTT.

The V gene is TRBV5-1, the J gene TRBJ1-5, with 7 bases fitting TRBD1. The V gene's germline CDR1 is SGHRS and CDR2 YFSETQ. Trimming at V came to 0 bases and at J to 6 bases, leaving 3 bases not matched to a gene. This CDR3 comprises 14 residues. DNA of the CDR3: TGCGCCAGCAGCTTGGGGGACAGAGCTCAGCCCCAGCATTTT. Translation gives CASSLGDRAQPQHF.

This chain links TRBV19 with TRBJ2-6; unclear D gene. V dropped 3 bases and J dropped 0 bases, with 6 bases sitting between them. The CDR3 sequence is 15 residues long. CDR1 LNHDA and CDR2 SQIVND come from the germline V gene (reference sequence). The CDR3 protein is CASSIHGSGANVLTF. DNA for the CDR3: TGTGCCAGTAGTATTCATGGCTCTGGGGCCAACGTCCTGACTTTC.

This clone was picked up a small number of times. The DNA of the CDR3 is TGTGCCAGCAGTACGGGGACAGGGGAGAAAGCTTTCTTT. As protein: CASSTGTGEKAFF. The chain uses TRBV7-2 and TRBJ1-1; 10 positions match TRBD1. Per germline, CDR1 SGHTA and CDR2 FQGNSA. This CDR3 has 13 amino acids. Germline trimming cut 6 bases from V and 9 bases from J; bases unmatched to any gene: 7.

There are a few counts of this clone. This chain uses TRBV29-1 with TRBJ2-2; 10 bases are a match to TRBD2. Germline lookup yields CDR1 SQVTM and CDR2 ANQGSEA. The CDR3 runs 12 residues. V lost 7 bases, J lost 5 bases, and 1 base stayed unmatched. CDR3 coding DNA: TGCAGCGCGGGACTAGCGACCGGGGAGCTGTTTTTT. It yields the protein CSAGLATGELFF.

The CDR3 here is CASNKGQNYGYTF. In nucleotides, the CDR3 is TGTGCCAGTAACAAGGGACAAAACTATGGCTACACCTTC. The J gene is TRBJ1-2, the V gene TRBV19; a possible D gene is TRBD1 (6 bases). This CDR3 is 13 amino acids long. Trimming removed 7 bases at V and 2 bases at J, with 11 bases between. Germline CDR1 and CDR2: LNHDA and SQIVND (reference sequence).

This clone was counted many times. Other DNA sequences in the same sample also yield this CDR3. This rearrangement joins TRBV4-3 to TRBJ2-3; 8 bases are a match to TRBD2. Per germline, CDR1 LGHNA and CDR2 YSLEER. The CDR3 contains 15 residues. After removal of 3 bases from V and 1 base from J, the junction contained 3 bases not matched to a gene. CDR3 in amino acids: CASSQNSGGTDTQYF. The CDR3, as DNA: TGCGCCAGCAGCCAGAATAGCGGGGGCACAGATACGCAGTATTTT.

This clone was detected only a few times. This chain links TRBV18 with TRBJ2-1, with TRBD2 identical over 12 bases. The CDR3 is 17 amino acids. J was trimmed by 4 bases and V by 3 bases; bases with no gene match: 7. CDR1 is KGHSH and CDR2 is LQKENI in the germline V gene. The CDR3 DNA sequence: TGTGCCAGCTCACCTTTACCTAGCGGGGGGGCGTACAATGAGCAGTTCTTC. Amino acids: CASSPLPSGGAYNEQFF.

This chain uses TRBV6-5 with TRBJ1-1, with D possibly TRBD1 on 5 matching bases. The germline V gene has CDR1 MNHEY and CDR2 SVGAGI. The germline V and J ends were trimmed by 5 bases and 1 base, with 8 bases remaining between them. The CDR3 has 13 residues. The CDR3 coding sequence is TGTGCCAGCAGTCCCACAGGGAACACTGAAGCTTTCTTT. It codes for CASSPTGNTEAFF.

The chain links TRBV30 to TRBJ2-2; 7 bases map to TRBD1. The CDR3 spans 15 residues. Unmatched junction bases numbered 9, after V lost 4 bases and J lost 4 bases. From germline, CDR1 is GTSNPN and CDR2 SVGIG (reference sequence). The CDR3 loop is CAWTTQGQLTGELFF. In DNA, the CDR3 is TGTGCCTGGACAACACAGGGGCAACTCACCGGGGAGCTGTTTTTT.

The chain couples TRBV15 to TRBJ1-2, with TRBD1 matching over 10 bases. The J segment lost 6 bases and the V segment lost 5 bases, leaving 3 bases of the junction unmatched. Germline loops: CDR1 LNHNV, CDR2 YYDKDF (reference sequence). The CDR3 covers 13 residues. CDR3 nucleotide sequence: TGTGCCACCAGCGCGGGACAGGGGCATGGCTACACCTTC. This gives the protein CATSAGQGHGYTF. Full variable domain (missing parts from reference TRBV15 and TRBJ1-2): DAMVIQNPRYQVTQFGKPVTLSCSQTLNHNVMYWYQQKSSQAPKLLFHYYDKDFNNEADTPDNFQSRRPNTSFCFLDIRSPGLGDTAMYLCATSAGQGHGYTFGSGTRLTVV.

This clone occurred a few times. V and J are TRBV30 and TRBJ1-2; D uncertain. Between the trimmed V and J ends, which lost 2 bases and 7 bases, there was a span of 14 bases. CDR3 length equals 13 residues. Germline values: CDR1 GTSNPN, CDR2 SVGIG (reference sequence). The CDR3 loop reads CAWSPLALGGYTF. The CDR3 nucleotides read TGTGCCTGGAGTCCCCTGGCCCTGGGTGGCTACACCTTC.

This chain uses TRBV6-5 with TRBJ2-7, with no clear D. The length of the CDR3 is 12 residues. Between the trimmed V and J ends, which lost 6 bases and 3 bases, there was a span of 9 bases. The germline CDR1 and CDR2 sequences are MNHEY and SVGAGI. The CDR3: CASSSVGYEQYF. The CDR3 DNA sequence: TGTGCCAGCAGCTCAGTGGGCTACGAGCAGTACTTC.

CDR3 DNA sequence: TGTGCCTGGAAACTTACAGGGAGCTATGGCTACACCTTC. Translating it yields CAWKLTGSYGYTF. This chain uses TRBV30 with TRBJ1-2; D may be TRBD1 (6 bases). V lost 4 bases, J lost 4 bases, and 13 bases lay in between. The CDR3 covers 13 residues. From germline, CDR1 is GTSNPN and CDR2 SVGIG (reference sequence).

The V gene is TRBV5-4, the J gene TRBJ2-4; 8 positions agree with TRBD2. The length of the CDR3 is 15 residues. Trimming cost V 0 bases and J 3 bases; bases outside gene matches: 2. Germline CDR1 is SGHNT and CDR2 is YYREEE (reference sequence). The CDR3 sequence: CASSLAGLDKNIQYF. As DNA, the CDR3 is TGTGCCAGCAGCTTGGCGGGACTAGACAAAAACATTCAGTACTTC.

This clone showed up just a few times. The V gene is TRBV29-1, the J gene TRBJ2-7; D tentatively reads TRBD1 or TRBD2 (5 bases each). Trimming cost V 6 bases and J 6 bases, with 21 bases left between them. The CDR3 loop spans 14 amino acids. The germline V gene encodes CDR1 SQVTM and CDR2 ANQGSEA. CDR3 protein: CSVSRGTDLIEQYF. For the CDR3, the DNA is TGCAGCGTCTCGAGGGGAACAGACCTCATCGAGCAGTACTTC.

The rearrangement uses TRBV27 and TRBJ2-5; no firm D call. Germline CDR1 MNHEY, CDR2 SMNVEV (reference sequence). The CDR3 loop spans 14 amino acids. The V end lost 2 bases, the J end lost 7 bases, and 14 bases lay between the germline ends. CDR3 amino acids: CASSLRLSLGTQYF. The CDR3 DNA is TGTGCCAGCAGTTTAAGGCTCTCATTGGGGACCCAGTACTTC.

This clone has more than one count but fewer than ten. The chain recombines TRBV5-1 with TRBJ1-1; D perhaps matches TRBD1 (6 bases). Germline V lookup: CDR1 SGHRS, CDR2 YFSETQ. V lost 9 bases, J lost 1 base, and 22 bases lay in between. The CDR3 runs to 16 residues. DNA of the CDR3: TGCGCCACCTCGCCGGGGGGCGCGAGCGCGAACACTGAAGCTTTCTTT. As protein: CATSPGGASANTEAFF.

The chain carries TRBV29-1 and TRBJ1-2; no firm D call. CDR3 length equals 12 residues. Germline CDR1 reads SQVTM; CDR2 reads ANQGSEA. Trimming removed 4 bases from V and 6 bases from J, with 12 bases in between. CDR3: CSVVSGKDGYTF. The CDR3 coding sequence is TGCAGCGTTGTTTCGGGGAAGGATGGCTACACCTTC.

V is TRBV7-2 and J is TRBJ2-5; the match to TRBD2 covers 12 bases. V shed 5 bases, J shed 5 bases, and the junction held 6 bases outside the gene matches. Germline V gene data show CDR1 as SGHTA and CDR2 as FQGNSA. CDR3 length equals 15 residues. The CDR3, as DNA: TGTGCCAGCAGCCAACGACTAGCGGGGGTTGAGACCCAGTACTTC. Its protein is CASSQRLAGVETQYF.

This clone has at least ten counts. This chain connects TRBV2 to TRBJ1-6; D possibly corresponds to TRBD1 (5 bases). CDR1 is SNHLY, CDR2 FYNNEI, per germline. The CDR3 totals 13 residues. The V end was cut by 9 bases, the J end by 10 bases, with 16 bases between. Here the CDR3 DNA reads TGTGCCAGAGGGGAGGACGGGGAATCACCCCTCCACTTT. Amino acids: CARGEDGESPLHF.

With respect to this clone: A junction end diverges from the germline sequence, so it may reflect a read error. The CDR3 loop reads CAISEKASQETQYF. CDR3 coding DNA: TGTGCCATCAGTGAGAAGGCCAGTCAAGAGACCCAGTACTTC. The chain recombines TRBV6-6 with TRBJ2-5; D ambiguous. The CDR3 is made up of 14 amino acids. CDR1 is MNHNY, CDR2 SVGAGI, per germline (reference sequence).

The V gene is TRBV25-1, the J gene TRBJ1-2; D uncertain. This CDR3 is built from 15 residues. Germline CDR1 is MGHDK and CDR2 is SYGVNS. Trimming cost V 1 base and J 4 bases, with 13 bases left between them. The CDR3 spells CASSESQGNGYGYTF. The CDR3 DNA follows: TGTGCCAGCAGTGAATCGCAAGGGAACGGCTATGGCTACACCTTC.

The chain is built from TRBV25-1 and TRBJ1-2; 7 positions match TRBD1. Germline V lookup: CDR1 MGHDK, CDR2 SYGVNS. The CDR3 extends over 14 amino acids. Losses at the gene ends were 4 bases for V and 5 bases for J; bases not matched to a gene: 7. The CDR3 DNA is TGTGCCAGCAGTGCCTGGACAGGTCAATATGGCTACACCTTC. Its protein is CASSAWTGQYGYTF.

This clone was seen ten or more times. The genes are TRBV18 and TRBJ2-1; 9 bases are a match to TRBD1. Trimming took 3 bases from V and 5 from J; bases not matched to a gene: 11. From germline, CDR1 is KGHSH and CDR2 LQKENI. This CDR3 has 17 amino acids. The CDR3 DNA follows: TGTGCCAGCTCACCGGACAGGGGACGCACAGCTCACAATGAGCAGTTCTTC. This gives the protein CASSPDRGRTAHNEQFF.

This chain uses TRBV19 with TRBJ2-2, with 9 nucleotides matching TRBD2. V shed 7 bases, J shed 1 base, and the junction held 4 bases outside the gene matches. Germline V gives CDR1 LNHDA, CDR2 SQIVND (reference sequence). This CDR3 is built from 15 residues. The CDR3 loop reads CASTPTSGNTGELFF. As DNA, the CDR3 is TGTGCCAGTACCCCGACTAGCGGGAACACCGGGGAGCTGTTTTTT.